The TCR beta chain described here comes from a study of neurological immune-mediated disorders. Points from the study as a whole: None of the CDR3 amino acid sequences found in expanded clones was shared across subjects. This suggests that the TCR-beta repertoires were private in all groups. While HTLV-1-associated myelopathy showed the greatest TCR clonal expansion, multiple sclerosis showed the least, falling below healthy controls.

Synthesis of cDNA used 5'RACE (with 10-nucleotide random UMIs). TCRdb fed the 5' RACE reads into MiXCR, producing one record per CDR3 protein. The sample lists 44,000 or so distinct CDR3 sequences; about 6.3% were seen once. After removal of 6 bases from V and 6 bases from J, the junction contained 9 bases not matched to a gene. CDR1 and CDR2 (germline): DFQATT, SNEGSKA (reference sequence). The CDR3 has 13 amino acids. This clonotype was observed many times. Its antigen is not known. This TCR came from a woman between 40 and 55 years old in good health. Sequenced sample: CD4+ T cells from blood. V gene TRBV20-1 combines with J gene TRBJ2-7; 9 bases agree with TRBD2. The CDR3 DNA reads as TGCAGTGCCCCAGCGGGGGGTCGTAGCGAGCAGTACTTC. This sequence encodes CSAPAGGRSEQYF.